This T cell receptor (beta chain) originates from a study of T cell clonotyping in hematopoietic cell transplantation. Study-level findings and limits: Graft donor and pretransplant recipient Inverse Simpson Index values predicted broader posttransplant TCR diversity. No sorting was done, leaving CD4 and CD8 contributions mixed.

Sequenced by immunoSEQ multiplex PCR; TCRdb stores in-frame clones only, minus some. The top ten hold 14% to 15% of the sample, which has 15,000 to 25,000 clones, 65% to 80% seen once. As for this clone: The antigen is unknown.

This TCR was sampled from a man aged 55 to 69 in good health. Some clones in this sample may be carry-over from other donors' samples. The sample consisted of peripheral blood mononuclear cells.

The CDR3 loop reads CASSIGLAQTGAVQPQHF. For the CDR3, the DNA is TGTGCCAGTAGTATAGGTTTAGCGCAGACAGGGGCCGTTCAGCCCCAGCATTTT. The J gene is TRBJ1-5, the V gene TRBV19; the match to TRBD1 covers 8 bases. With V trimmed by 1 base and J by 6 bases, 14 bases remained unmatched. The CDR3 is made up of 18 amino acids. Germline assignment: CDR1 LNHDA and CDR2 SQIVND (reference sequence).